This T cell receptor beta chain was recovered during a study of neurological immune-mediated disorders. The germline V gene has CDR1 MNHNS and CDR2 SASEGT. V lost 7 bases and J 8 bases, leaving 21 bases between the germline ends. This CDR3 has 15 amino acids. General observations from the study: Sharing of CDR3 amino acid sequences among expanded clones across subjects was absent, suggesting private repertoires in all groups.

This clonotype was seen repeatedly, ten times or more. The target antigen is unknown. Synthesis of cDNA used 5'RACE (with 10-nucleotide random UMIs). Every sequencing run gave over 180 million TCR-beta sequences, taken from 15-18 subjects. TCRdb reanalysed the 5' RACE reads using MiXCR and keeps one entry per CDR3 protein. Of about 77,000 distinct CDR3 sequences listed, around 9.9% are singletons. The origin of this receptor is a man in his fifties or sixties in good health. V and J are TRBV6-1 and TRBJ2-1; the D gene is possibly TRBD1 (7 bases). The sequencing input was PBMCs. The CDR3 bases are TGTGCCAGCACCACAAGGGGGGACAGATACCATGAGCAGTTCTTC. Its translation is CASTTRGDRYHEQFF.